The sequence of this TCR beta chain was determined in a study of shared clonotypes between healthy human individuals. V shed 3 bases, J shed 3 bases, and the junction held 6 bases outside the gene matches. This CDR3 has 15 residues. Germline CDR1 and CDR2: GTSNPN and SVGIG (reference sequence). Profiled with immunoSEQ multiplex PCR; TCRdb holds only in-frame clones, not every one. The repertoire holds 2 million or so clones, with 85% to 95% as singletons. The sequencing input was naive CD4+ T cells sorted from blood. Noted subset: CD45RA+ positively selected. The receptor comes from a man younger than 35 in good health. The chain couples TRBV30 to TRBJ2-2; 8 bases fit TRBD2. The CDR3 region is CAWRYAGGDTGELFF. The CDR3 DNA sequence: TGTGCCTGGAGGTACGCGGGAGGAGACACCGGGGAGCTGTTTTTT.